This T cell receptor (beta chain) emerged from a study of T cells in Graves' hyperthyroidism and ophthalmopathy. This CDR3 spans 12 amino acids. Germline CDR1 is KGHSH and CDR2 is LQKENI. Trimming cost V 3 bases and J 3 bases, with 5 bases left between them. Study outcomes and limitations: A 13 V-J signature model discriminated ophthalmopathy versus stable hyperthyroidism.

There are many counts of this clonotype. The antigen is not known. The source material, RNA transcripts, was used to amplify TCR beta CDR3 regions. The primer set for the first-round RT-PCR of the TCR CDR3 was HTBI. TCRdb processed the multiplex PCR reads anew with MiXCR; each CDR3 protein has one entry. The sample records under 400,000 distinct CDR3 sequences, 25% being singletons. Sequenced input: blood. V and J are TRBV18 and TRBJ1-1; D remains unclear. This clonotype was sampled from a man aged 50-59 years with Graves' hyperthyroidism. The CDR3 is CASSPRDTEAFF. DNA for the CDR3: TGTGCCAGCTCACCCCGGGACACTGAAGCTTTCTTT.